The 25 T cell receptor beta chains presented below share a single source sample, sequenced in a study of T cell responses to AZD1222 COVID-19 vaccine. Assay: immunoSEQ multiplex PCR; the TCRdb copy retains only in-frame clones and omits some. The sample includes tens of thousands of clones, 75% to 90% of them seen just once. Sequences were derived from peripheral blood, sampled 28 days after the second AZD1222 dose. All receptors come from an adult who received the AZD1222 COVID-19 vaccine.

This clone was seen a single time. The chain is built from TRBV7-9 and TRBJ2-5; 7 nucleotides align to TRBD2. This CDR3 spans 14 amino acids. V dropped 5 bases and J dropped 2; count of bases not matched to a gene: 5. The germline V gene has CDR1 SEHNR and CDR2 FQNEAQ (reference sequence). CDR3 region: CASSRRGKQETQYF. CDR3 sequence (DNA): TGTGCCAGCAGCCGGCGGGGGAAACAAGAGACCCAGTACTTC.

The chain has TRBV29-1 and TRBJ1-4, with 9 nucleotides matching TRBD1. The CDR3 covers 14 residues. V shed 6 bases and J 5 bases; nucleotides not matched to a gene: 7. Germline values: CDR1 SQVTM, CDR2 ANQGSEA. In DNA form, the CDR3 reads TGCAGCGTCACATCCGGGACAGGGAATGAAAAACTGTTTTTT. Amino acid sequence: CSVTSGTGNEKLFF.

The chain links TRBV11-2 to TRBJ1-3; no definite D call. CDR3 length equals 15 residues. The germline V and J ends were trimmed by 5 bases and 4 bases, with 15 bases remaining between them. Germline values: CDR1 SGHAT, CDR2 FQNNGV. DNA for the CDR3: TGTGCCAGCAGCCCTACCAGGACCTGGGGAAACACCATATATTTT. It encodes CASSPTRTWGNTIYF.

CDR3 coding DNA: TGCGCCAGCAGCCAAGGGCAGTACAATGAGCAGTTCTTC. Its protein is CASSQGQYNEQFF. The chain carries TRBV4-1 and TRBJ2-1, with D uncertain. CDR1 MGHRA and CDR2 YSYEKL come from the germline V gene. The CDR3 totals 13 residues. Deletions cut 1 base from V and 4 bases from J, with 5 bases between.

This chain joins TRBV5-8 and TRBJ2-2; TRBD2 matches at 10 bases. Germline CDR1 is SGHTS and CDR2 is YDEGEE. Losses at the gene ends were 2 bases for V and 2 bases for J; bases not matched to a gene: 9. This CDR3 spans 18 amino acids. This CDR3 reads CASSLLASGGVNTGELFF. The CDR3 DNA follows: TGTGCCAGCAGCTTACTAGCTAGCGGGGGTGTTAACACCGGGGAGCTGTTTTTT.

The CDR3: CASSRGLPGTGQPQHF. CDR3 DNA: TGTGCCAGCAGCCGAGGACTGCCAGGGACGGGTCAGCCCCAGCATTTT. This chain joins TRBV7-8 and TRBJ1-5; the D gene is possibly TRBD1 (5 bases). Germline V gene data show CDR1 as SGHVS and CDR2 as FQNEAQ. V was clipped by 5 bases and J by 6 bases, with 20 bases between them. This CDR3 is 16 amino acids long.

J is TRBJ2-4 and V is TRBV30, with 7 nucleotides matching TRBD2. Per germline, CDR1 GTSNPN and CDR2 SVGIG (reference sequence). This CDR3 has 17 residues. V dropped 1 base and J dropped 2; count of bases not matched to a gene: 11. The CDR3 DNA reads TGTGCCTGGAGTGGGGGACTACCAGTGGGGACCAAAAACATTCAGTACTTC. It yields the protein CAWSGGLPVGTKNIQYF.

This clone was observed a single time. This chain uses TRBV9 with TRBJ2-3, with 10 bases lining up with TRBD2. Germline V CDR1 and CDR2: SGDLS, YYNGEE. This CDR3 comprises 16 residues. With 7 bases clipped from V and 2 bases from J, the junction kept 10 bases outside the gene matches. The chain's CDR3 is CASATGTSELTDTQYF. The DNA of the CDR3 is TGTGCCAGCGCTACAGGGACTAGCGAGCTCACAGATACGCAGTATTTT.

The chain has TRBV18 and TRBJ2-5, with TRBD2 identical over 7 bases. Germline V CDR1 and CDR2: KGHSH, LQKENI. The ends lost 0 bases at V and 7 bases at J; junction bases unmatched: 5. The CDR3 has 14 amino acids. The CDR3 region has the DNA TGTGCCAGCTCACCACCGACGCCGGGGGGGACCCAGTACTTC. Encoded protein: CASSPPTPGGTQYF. The full variable domain, in which reference TRBV18 and TRBJ2-5 provide the parts outside the CDR3, is NAGVMQNPRHLVRRRGQEARLRCSPMKGHSHVYWYRQLPEEGLKFMVYLQKENIIDESGMPKERFSAEFPKEGPSILRIQQVVRGDSAAYFCASSPPTPGGTQYFGPGTRLLVL.

J is TRBJ1-1 and V is TRBV10-3; D perhaps matches TRBD1 (5 bases). CDR3 length: 12 residues. Trimming removed 0 bases at V and 8 bases at J, with 7 bases between. Germline V lookup: CDR1 ENHRY, CDR2 SYGVKD. In nucleotides, the CDR3 is TGTGCCATCAGTGAGTCGGGGGAAGAAGCTTTCTTT. The encoded protein is CAISESGEEAFF.

This rearrangement joins TRBV28 to TRBJ1-6; the D is unclear. CDR3 length equals 13 residues. Between the trimmed V and J ends, which lost 3 bases and 7 bases, there was a span of 7 bases. Germline assignment: CDR1 MDHEN and CDR2 SYDVKM. For the CDR3, the DNA is TGTGCCAGCAGTTTTCCGGCAAATTCACCCCTCCACTTT. Translating gives CASSFPANSPLHF.

V and J are TRBV2 and TRBJ1-2; D may be TRBD1 (6 bases). CDR1 SNHLY and CDR2 FYNNEI come from the germline V gene. The CDR3 has 15 amino acids. V dropped 6 bases and J dropped 1 base, with 15 bases sitting between them. The CDR3 coding sequence is TGTGCCAGCAGGGACAGAAGGGGGTTTAACTATGGCTACACCTTC. Protein sequence: CASRDRRGFNYGYTF.

The gene calls are TRBV28 and TRBJ2-1; TRBD2 is a possible D gene (6 bases). The V gene's germline CDR1 is MDHEN and CDR2 SYDVKM. V gave up 6 bases and J gave up 4 bases, with 10 bases separating them. The CDR3 runs 13 residues. The CDR3 DNA follows: TGTGCCAGCAGACTGGGGACTTACAATGAGCAGTTCTTC. Translation gives CASRLGTYNEQFF.

The rearrangement links TRBV28 to TRBJ2-7; the match to TRBD2 covers 7 bases. This CDR3 has 14 residues. The V segment lost 9 bases and the J segment 4 bases; nucleotides outside the gene matches: 12. In germline, CDR1 is MDHEN, CDR2 SYDVKM. The CDR3 region is CASEGLTTRYEQYF. The CDR3 DNA follows: TGTGCCAGTGAGGGACTAACCACCCGATACGAGCAGTACTTC.

The V call is TRBV7-3, the J call TRBJ2-1; D ambiguous. Germline-derived CDR1 and CDR2 are SGHTA and FQGTGA. V was cut by 1 base and J by 7 bases, with 8 bases left in between. The CDR3 runs to 13 residues. The chain's CDR3 is CASSLNGYNEQFF. DNA for the CDR3: TGTGCCAGCAGCTTAAATGGCTATAATGAGCAGTTCTTC. The whole variable domain, remainder taken from reference TRBV7-3 and TRBJ2-1, is GAGVSQTPSNKVTEKGKYVELRCDPISGHTALYWYRQSLGQGPEFLIYFQGTGAADDSGLPNDRFFAVRPEGSVSTLKIQRTERGDSAVYLCASSLNGYNEQFFGPGTRLTVL.

The chain joins TRBV6-2 or TRBV6-3 to TRBJ2-4; 12 nucleotides align to TRBD2. V was clipped by 5 bases and J by 6 bases; unmatched bases: 14. The CDR3 consists of 18 residues. CDR1 and CDR2 from the germline V gene are MNHEY and SVGEGT. CDR3 region: CASSPGLAGTSGGNIQYF. The CDR3 DNA reads as TGTGCCAGCAGTCCCGGACTAGCGGGGACCTCAGGGGGAAACATTCAGTACTTC.

The V and J genes are TRBV11-2 and TRBJ1-2, with TRBD1 identical over 7 bases. Trimming cost V 5 bases and J 5 bases; bases outside gene matches: 2. The germline V gene encodes CDR1 SGHAT and CDR2 FQNNGV. This CDR3 contains 12 residues. CDR3 sequence reads: CASSRQGYGYTF. Here the CDR3 DNA reads TGTGCCAGCAGCAGACAGGGTTATGGCTACACCTTC.

This chain joins TRBV7-9 and TRBJ2-1; D unresolved. Germline assignment: CDR1 SEHNR and CDR2 FQNEAQ (reference sequence). The V and J ends lost 2 bases and 8 bases respectively, with 7 bases between them. The length of the CDR3 is 12 residues. CDR3: CASSLLEYEQFF. The CDR3 DNA reads TGTGCCAGCAGCTTACTGGAATATGAGCAGTTCTTC.

The rearrangement links TRBV4-2 to TRBJ2-3, with 11 bases lining up with TRBD2. The CDR3 sequence is 17 residues long. CDR1 is LGHNA, CDR2 YNFKEQ, per germline. Trimming cost V 1 base and J 6 bases; bases outside gene matches: 9. CDR3 bases: TGTGCCAGCAGCCAAGCCACTAGCGGGGGCCCCCCGGATACGCAGTATTTT. Translating gives CASSQATSGGPPDTQYF.

The CDR3 here is CASSPLGNTGELFF. CDR3 nucleotides: TGTGCCAGCAGTCCTCTAGGGAACACCGGGGAGCTGTTTTTT. The rearrangement joins TRBV6-5 to TRBJ2-2, with D unresolved. Germline loops: CDR1 MNHEY, CDR2 SVGAGI. The CDR3 runs to 14 residues. V was trimmed by 5 bases and J by 1 base, leaving 8 bases between them.

The table lists this clone with a few counts. The genes are TRBV9 and TRBJ1-1; D not resolved. Trimming cost V 4 bases and J 5 bases, with 15 bases left between them. This CDR3 is built from 14 residues. The germline CDR1 and CDR2 sequences are SGDLS and YYNGEE. CDR3 sequence reads: CASSRIAGGTEAFF. The CDR3 DNA sequence: TGTGCCAGCAGCCGGATAGCGGGAGGAACTGAAGCTTTCTTT.

V and J are TRBV28 and TRBJ2-5, with TRBD2 identical over 10 bases. The CDR3 has 15 amino acids. Germline V gene lookup returns CDR1 MDHEN and CDR2 SYDVKM. V trimming: 7 bases; J trimming: 5 bases; junction bases outside the gene matches: 10. The CDR3: CASTAGGGYSETQYF. CDR3 DNA: TGTGCCAGCACAGCGGGGGGGGGCTATTCGGAGACCCAGTACTTC.

The V call is TRBV21-1, the J call TRBJ1-5. TRBV21-1 is listed as a pseudogene. This CDR3 has 16 residues. DNA for the CDR3: TGTGCCAGCAGCAATGCCCCAGGGAGTAGCAATCAGCCCCAGCATTTT. This encodes CASSNAPGSSNQPQHF.

The chain uses TRBV3-1 (or the pseudogene TRBV3-2) and TRBJ1-2; no clear D gene. V lost 1 base and J lost 4, with 10 bases in between. Per germline, CDR1 LGHDT and CDR2 YNNKEL (reference sequence). The CDR3 loop spans 14 amino acids. The CDR3 spells CASSQVGGFYGYTF. The CDR3 DNA follows: TGTGCCAGCAGCCAAGTTGGAGGGTTCTATGGCTACACCTTC.

The chain recombines TRBV5-1 with TRBJ2-4, with D tentatively TRBD1 or TRBD2 (6 bases each). Germline V CDR1 and CDR2: SGHRS, YFSETQ. The CDR3 runs 14 residues. V lost 7 bases and J 7 bases, leaving 18 bases between the germline ends. CDR3 sequence: CASSPMGGRNIQYF. The CDR3 DNA is TGCGCCAGCTCCCCCATGGGGGGCCGGAACATTCAGTACTTC.